This T cell receptor beta chain comes out of a study of CD8+CD57+ T cells in acquired aplastic anemia (dated by TCRdb to 2016 to 2019). Regarding the study in general: DNA extracted from sorted CD4+ and CD8+ cells had a mean of approximately 3 ug, with a range of 0.2 to 27.4 ug. An average of roughly 9.8 million reads for CD4+ cells and 11 million or so reads for CD8+ cells was obtained from healthy donor samples.

In this study, sorted CD4+ and CD8+ T cells from the blood of healthy subjects and of severe aplastic anemia patients had their TCR repertoires deep-sequenced. Ficoll-Paque density gradient centrifugation was used to isolate peripheral blood mononuclear cells. Before DNA extraction, CD4+ and CD8+ T cells were sorted with FACS or magnetic beads. V loses 9 bases of germline sequence and J loses 7 bases, and the interval between the two ends is 17 bases. The germline V gene provides CDR1 KGHDR and CDR2 SFDVKD. The CDR3, cysteine through phenylalanine, is 13 amino acids long. Only the CDR3 portion is preserved as DNA: 39 bases, with reading frame beginning at the first base. In regard to this clonotype: Its binding antigen is unknown. There are no base qualities to consult, and no much larger clone falls within one base.

What the work shows at the level of the full study, not this receptor alone: Although under 35 CD8+ CDR3 sequences were shared by patients and controls, these sequences appeared highly expressed in patients and within the immunodominant clones of patients. No significant difference in CD8+ Simpson's diversity was found between patients and healthy controls (P=0.060).

Profiling of TCR beta VDJ combinations and CDR3 sequences used genomic DNA as the template. An Illumina HiSeq 2000 was used for TCR repertoire sequencing. Processing in the source paper ran as follows. Repertoire assessment relied on Simpson's diversity index, CDR3 size and DJ length profiles, and TRBV/TRBJ rearrangement plots. The most abundant DNA sequence in the deep sequencing data was taken as the immunodominant clone. CDR3 amino acid sequences were screened for sharing across subjects and were compared with published repertoires and the VDJdb database. TCRdb reran the public reads through fastp at Q25 and MiXCR, keeping productive beta chains. Merged by CDR3 protein, the rows form single entries marked with the most common genes and DNA. TCRdb's processing, not the authors' own work, is the source of the V and J calls. Counted in this sample were 80,000 or so distinct CDR3 sequences; 40% to 55% of them appeared once. The ten largest make up around 63% of the sample.

The V and J genes are TRBV24-1 and TRBJ1-2; perhaps TRBD1 is the D gene, with 5 bases matching. This clonotype was obtained from a human donor in good health, serving as a control. Material for sequencing was sorted CD4+, CD8+, or CD8+CD57+ T cells (not recorded which) from PBMCs. The CDR3 protein: CATGQGRESGYTF. Here is the DNA: TGTGCCACCGGGCAGGGCAGGGAGAGTGGCTACACCTTC.